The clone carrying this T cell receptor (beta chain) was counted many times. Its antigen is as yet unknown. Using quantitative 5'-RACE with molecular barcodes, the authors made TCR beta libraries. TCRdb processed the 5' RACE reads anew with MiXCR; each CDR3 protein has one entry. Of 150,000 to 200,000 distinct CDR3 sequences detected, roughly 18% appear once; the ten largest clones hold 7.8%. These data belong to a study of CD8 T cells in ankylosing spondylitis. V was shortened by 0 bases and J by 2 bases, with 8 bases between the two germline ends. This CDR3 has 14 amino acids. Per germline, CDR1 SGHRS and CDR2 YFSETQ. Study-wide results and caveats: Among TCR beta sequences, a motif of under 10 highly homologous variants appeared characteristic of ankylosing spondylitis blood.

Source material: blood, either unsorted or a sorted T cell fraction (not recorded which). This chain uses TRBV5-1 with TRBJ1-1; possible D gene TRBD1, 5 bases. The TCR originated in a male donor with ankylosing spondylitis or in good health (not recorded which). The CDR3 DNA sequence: TGCGCCAGCAGCTTGGTGGGGGGTAACACTGAAGCTTTCTTT. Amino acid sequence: CASSLVGGNTEAFF.